This T cell receptor (beta chain) was retrieved from a study of T-cell reconstitution after alpha-beta-depleted transplantation in children. The germline gives CDR1 LGHNT, CDR2 FRNRAP. V was trimmed by 7 bases and J by 2 bases, leaving 22 bases between them. The CDR3 length is 17 residues. This clonotype was detected many times. Using unique molecular identifiers, the investigators prepared the TCRbeta library. One entry per CDR3 protein, called by TCRdb with MiXCR from the PCR reads. This sample has fewer than 130,000 distinct CDR3 sequences; 10% to 13% occur once, and the top ten carry approximately 7.9%.

The gene calls are TRBV12-5 and TRBJ2-3, with D hard to call. The TCR sequence derives from a human donor who donated a stem cell graft to a child with acute lymphoblastic leukemia. The source was PBMCs from the stem cell graft donor, collected from the stem cell graft. CDR3 nucleotides: TGTGCTAGTGCCAATCGCCGGTCTGGCCCCAACACAGATACGCAGTATTTT. Encoded protein: CASANRRSGPNTDTQYF.